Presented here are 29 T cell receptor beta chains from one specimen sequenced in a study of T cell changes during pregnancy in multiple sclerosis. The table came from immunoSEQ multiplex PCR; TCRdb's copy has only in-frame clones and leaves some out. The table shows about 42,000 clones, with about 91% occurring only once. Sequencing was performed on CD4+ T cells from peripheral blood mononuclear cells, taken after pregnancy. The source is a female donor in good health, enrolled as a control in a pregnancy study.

Written as DNA, the CDR3 is TGTGCCAGTAGCCAGGGAAGGTCGAACACTGAAGCTTTCTTT. It yields the protein CASSQGRSNTEAFF. The chain has TRBV19 and TRBJ1-1, with TRBD1 as a possible D gene (5 bases). V was shortened by 6 bases and J by 1 base, with 12 bases between the two germline ends. Per germline, CDR1 LNHDA and CDR2 SQIVND (reference sequence). The CDR3 runs 14 residues.

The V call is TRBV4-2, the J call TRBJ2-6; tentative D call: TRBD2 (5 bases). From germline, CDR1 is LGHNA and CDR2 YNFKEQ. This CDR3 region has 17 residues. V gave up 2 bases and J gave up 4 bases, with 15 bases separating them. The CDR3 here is CASSQNGLRRGANVLTF. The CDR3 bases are TGTGCCAGCAGCCAAAATGGGTTGAGGAGGGGGGCCAACGTCCTGACTTTC.

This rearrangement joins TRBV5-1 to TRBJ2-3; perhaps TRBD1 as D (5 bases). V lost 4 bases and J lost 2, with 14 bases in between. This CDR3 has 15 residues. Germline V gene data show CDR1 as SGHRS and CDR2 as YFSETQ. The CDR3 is CASSPTESFTDTQYF. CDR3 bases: TGCGCCAGCAGCCCGACAGAAAGTTTCACAGATACGCAGTATTTT.

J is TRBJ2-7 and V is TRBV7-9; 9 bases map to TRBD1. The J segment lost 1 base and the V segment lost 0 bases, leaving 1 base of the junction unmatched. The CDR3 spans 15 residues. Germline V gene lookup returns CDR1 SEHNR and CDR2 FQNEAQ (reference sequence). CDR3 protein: CASSLAGTGSYEQYF. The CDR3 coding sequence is TGTGCCAGCAGCTTAGCCGGGACAGGGTCCTACGAGCAGTACTTC.

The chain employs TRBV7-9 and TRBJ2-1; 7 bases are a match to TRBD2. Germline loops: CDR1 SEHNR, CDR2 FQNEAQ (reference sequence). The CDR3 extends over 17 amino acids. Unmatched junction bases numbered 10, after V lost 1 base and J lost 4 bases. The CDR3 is CASSLERLAETYNEQFF. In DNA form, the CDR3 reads TGTGCCAGCAGCTTAGAAAGGCTAGCGGAGACATACAATGAGCAGTTCTTC.

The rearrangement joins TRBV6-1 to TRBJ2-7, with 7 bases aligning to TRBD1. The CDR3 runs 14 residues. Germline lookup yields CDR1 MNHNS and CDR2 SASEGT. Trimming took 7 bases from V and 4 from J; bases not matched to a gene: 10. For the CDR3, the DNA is TGTGCCAGCAACCCGATTCGACAGGGTTACGAGCAGTACTTC. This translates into CASNPIRQGYEQYF.

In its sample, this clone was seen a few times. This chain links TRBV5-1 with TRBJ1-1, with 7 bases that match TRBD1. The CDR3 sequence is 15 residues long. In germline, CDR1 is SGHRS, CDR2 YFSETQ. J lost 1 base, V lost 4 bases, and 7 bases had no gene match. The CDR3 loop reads CASSTAQGWNTEAFF. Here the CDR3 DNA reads TGCGCCAGCAGCACCGCACAGGGGTGGAACACTGAAGCTTTCTTT.

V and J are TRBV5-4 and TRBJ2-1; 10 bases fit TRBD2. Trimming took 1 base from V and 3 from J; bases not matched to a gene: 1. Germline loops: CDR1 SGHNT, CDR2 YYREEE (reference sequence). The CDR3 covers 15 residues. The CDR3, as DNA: TGTGCCAGCAGCTTGACTAGCGGGGACTACAATGAGCAGTTCTTC. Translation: CASSLTSGDYNEQFF.

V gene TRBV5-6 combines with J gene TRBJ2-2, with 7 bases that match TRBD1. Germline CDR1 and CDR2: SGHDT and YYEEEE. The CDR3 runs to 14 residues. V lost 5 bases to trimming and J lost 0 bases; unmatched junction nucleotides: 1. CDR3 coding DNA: TGTGCCAGCAGGACAGGGACGAACACCGGGGAGCTGTTTTTT. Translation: CASRTGTNTGELFF.

The CDR3 bases are TGTGCCAGCAGCTCCGGGGGGGGAGGCACTGAAGCTTTCTTT. The encoded protein is CASSSGGGGTEAFF. The genes are TRBV7-2 and TRBJ1-1; D perhaps matches TRBD1 (5 bases). The CDR3 covers 14 residues. In germline, CDR1 is SGHTA, CDR2 FQGNSA. V was pared by 4 bases and J by 4 bases, with 13 bases between.

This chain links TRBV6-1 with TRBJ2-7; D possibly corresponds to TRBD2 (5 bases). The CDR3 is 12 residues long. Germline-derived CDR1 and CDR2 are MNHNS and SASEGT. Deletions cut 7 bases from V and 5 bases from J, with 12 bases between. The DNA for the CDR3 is TGTGCCAGCACGACTACCCGGGACGAGCAGTACTTC. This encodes CASTTTRDEQYF.

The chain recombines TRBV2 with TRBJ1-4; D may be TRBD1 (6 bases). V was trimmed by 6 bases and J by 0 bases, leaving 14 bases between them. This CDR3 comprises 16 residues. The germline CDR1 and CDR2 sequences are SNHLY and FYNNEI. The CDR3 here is CASSEDSFSTNEKLFF. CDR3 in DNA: TGTGCCAGCAGCGAGGACAGTTTTTCAACTAATGAAAAACTGTTTTTT.

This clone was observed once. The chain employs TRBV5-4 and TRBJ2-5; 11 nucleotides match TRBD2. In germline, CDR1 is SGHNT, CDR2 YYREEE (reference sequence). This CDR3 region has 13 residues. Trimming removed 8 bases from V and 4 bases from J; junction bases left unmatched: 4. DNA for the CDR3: TGTGCCAGTAGACTAGCGGGGACAGAGACCCAGTACTTC. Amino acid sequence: CASRLAGTETQYF. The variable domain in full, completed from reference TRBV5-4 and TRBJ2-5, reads ETGVTQSPTHLIKTRGQQVTLRCSSQSGHNTVSWYQQALGQGPQFIFQYYREEENGRGNFPPRFSGLQFPNYSSELNVNALELDDSALYLCASRLAGTETQYFGPGTRLLVL.

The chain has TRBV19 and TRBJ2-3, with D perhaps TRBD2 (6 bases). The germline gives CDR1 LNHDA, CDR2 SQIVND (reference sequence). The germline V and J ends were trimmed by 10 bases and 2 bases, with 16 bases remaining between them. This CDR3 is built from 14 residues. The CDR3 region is CATKRAPNTDTQYF. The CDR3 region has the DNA TGTGCCACCAAGCGGGCCCCTAACACAGATACGCAGTATTTT.

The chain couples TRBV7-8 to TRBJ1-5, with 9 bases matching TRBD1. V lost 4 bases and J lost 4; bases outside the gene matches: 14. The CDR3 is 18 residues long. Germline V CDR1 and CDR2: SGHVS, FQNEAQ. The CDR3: CASSSLPGQGLRNQPQHF. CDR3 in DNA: TGTGCCAGCAGCTCACTCCCGGGACAGGGTTTAAGGAATCAGCCCCAGCATTTT.

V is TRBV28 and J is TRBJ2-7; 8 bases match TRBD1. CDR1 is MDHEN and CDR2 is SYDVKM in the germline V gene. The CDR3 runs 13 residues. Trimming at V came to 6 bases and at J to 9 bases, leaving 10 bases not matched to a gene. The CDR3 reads CASRFGQGGWQYF. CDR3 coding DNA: TGTGCCAGCAGGTTCGGACAGGGCGGTTGGCAGTACTTC.

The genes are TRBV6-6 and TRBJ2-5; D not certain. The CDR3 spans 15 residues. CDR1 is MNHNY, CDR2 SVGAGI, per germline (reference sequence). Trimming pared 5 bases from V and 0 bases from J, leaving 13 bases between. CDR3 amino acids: CASSPQILDQETQYF. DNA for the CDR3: TGTGCCAGCAGTCCACAGATCTTAGACCAAGAGACCCAGTACTTC.

The CDR3 loop reads CASSEALGQGDEQYF. The CDR3, as DNA: TGTGCCAGCAGTGAAGCGCTAGGGCAGGGGGACGAGCAGTACTTC. The gene calls are TRBV6-1 and TRBJ2-7; 7 bases align to TRBD1. V was pared by 0 bases and J by 5 bases, with 7 bases of the junction left unmatched. This CDR3 has 15 amino acids. In germline, CDR1 is MNHNS, CDR2 SASEGT.

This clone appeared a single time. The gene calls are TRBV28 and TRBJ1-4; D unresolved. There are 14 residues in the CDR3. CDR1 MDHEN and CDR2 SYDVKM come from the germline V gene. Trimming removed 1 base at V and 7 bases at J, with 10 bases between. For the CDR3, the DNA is TGTGCCAGCAGTTTATCGGGGTTGGGTGAAAAACTGTTTTTT. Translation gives CASSLSGLGEKLFF.

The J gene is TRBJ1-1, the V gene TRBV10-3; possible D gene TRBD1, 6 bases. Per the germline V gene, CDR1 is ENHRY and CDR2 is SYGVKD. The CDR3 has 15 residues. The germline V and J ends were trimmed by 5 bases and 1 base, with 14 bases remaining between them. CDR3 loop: CAISLSLDRNTEAFF. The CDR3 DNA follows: TGTGCCATCAGTCTAAGCCTGGACAGGAACACTGAAGCTTTCTTT.

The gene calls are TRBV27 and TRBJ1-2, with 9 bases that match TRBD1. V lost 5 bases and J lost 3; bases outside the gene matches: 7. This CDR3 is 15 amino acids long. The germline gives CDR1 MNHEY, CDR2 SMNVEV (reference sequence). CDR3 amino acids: CASSPWTGVDYGYTF. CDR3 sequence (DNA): TGTGCCAGCAGTCCATGGACAGGGGTGGACTATGGCTACACCTTC.

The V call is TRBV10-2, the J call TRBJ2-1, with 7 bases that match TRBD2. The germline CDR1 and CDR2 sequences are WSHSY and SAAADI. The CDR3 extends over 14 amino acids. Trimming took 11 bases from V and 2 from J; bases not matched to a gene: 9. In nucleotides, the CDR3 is TGCGCCTCCCAAGCGGGACTTGCCTACAATGAGCAGTTCTTC. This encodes CASQAGLAYNEQFF.

The CDR3: CASSLEGWDGYTF. The CDR3, as DNA: TGTGCCAGCAGCTTGGAGGGGTGGGATGGCTACACCTTC. The chain combines TRBV5-5 with TRBJ1-2, with TRBD1 as a possible D gene (5 bases). V was clipped by 0 bases and J by 6 bases, with 9 bases between them. CDR1 and CDR2 (germline): SGHKS, YYEKEE (reference sequence). This CDR3 is 13 amino acids long. Variable domain in full (rest from reference TRBV5-5 and TRBJ1-2): DAGVTQSPTHLIKTRGQQVTLRCSPISGHKSVSWYQQVLGQGPQFIFQYYEKEERGRGNFPDRFSARQFPNYSSELNVNALLLGDSALYLCASSLEGWDGYTFGSGTRLTVV.

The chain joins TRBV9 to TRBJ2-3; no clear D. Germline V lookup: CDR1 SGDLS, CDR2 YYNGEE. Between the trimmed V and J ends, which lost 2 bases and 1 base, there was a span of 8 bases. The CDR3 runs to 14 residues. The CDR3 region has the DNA TGTGCCAGCAGCGTGACTGCCGGCACAGATACGCAGTATTTT. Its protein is CASSVTAGTDTQYF.

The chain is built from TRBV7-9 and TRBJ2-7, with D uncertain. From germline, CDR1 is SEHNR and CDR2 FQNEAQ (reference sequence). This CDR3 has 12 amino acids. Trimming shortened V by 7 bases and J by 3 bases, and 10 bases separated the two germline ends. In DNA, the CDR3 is TGTGCCAGCACCGACACCGTCTACGAGCAGTACTTC. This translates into CASTDTVYEQYF.

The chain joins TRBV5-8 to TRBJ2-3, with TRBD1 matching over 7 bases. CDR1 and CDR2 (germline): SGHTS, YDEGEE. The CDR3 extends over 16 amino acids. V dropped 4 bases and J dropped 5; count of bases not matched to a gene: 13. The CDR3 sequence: CASSPGTAGPVDTQYF. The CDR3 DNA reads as TGTGCCAGCAGCCCCGGGACAGCTGGGCCGGTAGATACGCAGTATTTT.

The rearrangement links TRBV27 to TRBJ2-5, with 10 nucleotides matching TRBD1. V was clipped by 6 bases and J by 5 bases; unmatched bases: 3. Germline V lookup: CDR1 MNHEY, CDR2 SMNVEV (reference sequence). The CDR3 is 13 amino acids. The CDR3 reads CASRTGGGETQYF. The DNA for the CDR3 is TGTGCCAGCAGGACAGGGGGCGGTGAGACCCAGTACTTC.

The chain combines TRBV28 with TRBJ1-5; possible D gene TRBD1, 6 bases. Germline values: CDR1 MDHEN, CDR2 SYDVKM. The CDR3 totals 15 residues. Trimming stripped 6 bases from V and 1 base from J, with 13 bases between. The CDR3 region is CASSRPDSSNQPQHF. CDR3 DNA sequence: TGTGCCAGCAGCCGACCGGACAGCAGCAATCAGCCCCAGCATTTT.

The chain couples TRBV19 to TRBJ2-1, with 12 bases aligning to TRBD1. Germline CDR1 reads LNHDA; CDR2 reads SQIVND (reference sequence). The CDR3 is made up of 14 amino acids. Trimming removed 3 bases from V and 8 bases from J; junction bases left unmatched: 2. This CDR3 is CASSIGTGGDEQFF. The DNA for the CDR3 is TGTGCCAGTAGTATCGGGACAGGGGGCGATGAGCAGTTCTTC.